A single sample gave rise to the 15 T cell receptor beta chains below, sequenced in a study of control samples from healthy donors and cancer patients. Method: immunoSEQ multiplex PCR; TCRdb's copy keeps in-frame clones and lacks some. Here the sample spans roughly 160,000 clones, 88% being singletons. Sequencing was carried out using blood. Receptors originate from a woman aged 30 to 39 in good health.

The V and J genes are TRBV6-1 and TRBJ2-7, with TRBD2 matching over 12 bases. The CDR3 consists of 16 residues. Germline-derived CDR1 and CDR2 are MNHNS and SASEGT. The V segment lost 4 bases and the J segment 6 bases; nucleotides outside the gene matches: 10. The CDR3 sequence: CASSVLAGGPLSEQYF. CDR3 bases: TGTGCCAGCAGTGTTCTAGCGGGAGGGCCTCTTTCCGAGCAGTACTTC.

The chain is built from TRBV29-1 and TRBJ1-2; 7 positions match TRBD1. The ends lost 5 bases at V and 0 bases at J; junction bases unmatched: 3. The CDR3 covers 13 residues. CDR1 SQVTM and CDR2 ANQGSEA come from the germline V gene. Here the CDR3 DNA reads TGCAGCGTTCCGGGACAGACTAACTATGGCTACACCTTC. Translated: CSVPGQTNYGYTF.

This clone was counted a single time. V usage is TRBV4-1 and J usage is TRBJ1-1, with D maybe TRBD1 (6 bases). CDR3 size: 14 residues. Germline V gene lookup returns CDR1 MGHRA and CDR2 YSYEKL. Trimming took 4 bases from V and 3 from J, leaving 12 bases between them. Here the CDR3 reads CASSPDRRDTEAFF. Written as DNA, the CDR3 is TGCGCCAGCAGCCCAGACAGGAGGGACACTGAAGCTTTCTTT.

V and J are TRBV6-5 and TRBJ2-1, with TRBD1 identical over 7 bases. The CDR3 spans 15 residues. The germline CDR1 and CDR2 sequences are MNHEY and SVGAGI. V lost 7 bases and J lost 3; bases outside the gene matches: 9. CDR3 DNA sequence: TGTGCCAGCAAGAGGACAGGTCCCTACTACAATGAGCAGTTCTTC. Translated, it gives CASKRTGPYYNEQFF.

The rearrangement uses TRBV7-2 and TRBJ1-5; a weak D match, TRBD1 (5 bases). This CDR3 contains 14 residues. Trimming stripped 5 bases from V and 6 bases from J, with 14 bases between. CDR1 SGHTA and CDR2 FQGNSA come from the germline V gene. The CDR3 coding sequence is TGTGCCAGCAGCCCCAAGGGGAGGGGTCAGCCCCAGCATTTT. Translation: CASSPKGRGQPQHF.

This clone was observed a handful of times. The gene calls are TRBV12-3 or TRBV12-4 and TRBJ1-2; D unresolved. The length of the CDR3 is 13 residues. The ends were cut back, 6 bases at V and 7 bases at J, with 15 bases in the middle. The chain's CDR3 is CASSRPGEGGYTF. The CDR3 DNA reads as TGTGCCAGCAGCCGTCCTGGGGAAGGTGGCTACACCTTC.

This clone was counted a single time. The gene calls are TRBV19 and TRBJ2-1; 10 bases fit TRBD2. Germline V lookup: CDR1 LNHDA, CDR2 SQIVND (reference sequence). The CDR3 has 17 amino acids. The V gene end was trimmed by 6 bases and the J gene end by 9 bases; junction bases not matched to a gene: 17. The CDR3 sequence: CASRDVLGTSDRGEQFF. Here the CDR3 DNA reads TGTGCCAGTAGAGACGTTCTCGGGACTAGCGACCGTGGTGAGCAGTTCTTC.

The chain employs TRBV27 and TRBJ2-3, with D tentatively TRBD1 (5 bases). The V end was cut by 5 bases, the J end by 2 bases, with 17 bases between. This CDR3 comprises 16 residues. CDR1 is MNHEY, CDR2 SMNVEV, per germline (reference sequence). The CDR3 loop is CASSHRGHLLTDTQYF. Written as DNA, the CDR3 is TGTGCCAGCAGTCACCGAGGACACCTCCTCACAGATACGCAGTATTTT.

J is TRBJ2-3 and V is TRBV5-6, with 12 bases fitting TRBD2. The CDR3 loop spans 17 amino acids. CDR1 is SGHDT, CDR2 YYEEEE, per germline. V was clipped by 2 bases and J by 1 base; unmatched bases: 5. The CDR3 nucleotides are TGTGCCAGCAGCTTACGGGCTAGCGGGAGGGGCACAGATACGCAGTATTTT. This gives the protein CASSLRASGRGTDTQYF.

The chain combines TRBV6-5 with TRBJ1-6; no clear D gene. With 6 bases removed from V and 8 bases from J, the gap between germline ends came to 8 bases. This CDR3 region has 12 residues. From germline, CDR1 is MNHEY and CDR2 SVGAGI. CDR3 sequence: CASRQGDSPLHF. For the CDR3, the DNA is TGTGCCAGCAGACAAGGAGATTCACCCCTCCACTTT.

The J gene is TRBJ2-2, the V gene TRBV9; D call uncertain. Trimming cost V 3 bases and J 0 bases, with 6 bases left between them. CDR3 length: 14 residues. Germline-derived CDR1 and CDR2 are SGDLS and YYNGEE. The CDR3 sequence: CASSEAPNTGELFF. The CDR3, as DNA: TGTGCCAGCAGCGAGGCCCCGAACACCGGGGAGCTGTTTTTT.

V and J are TRBV3-1 (or the pseudogene TRBV3-2) and TRBJ2-3; D is perhaps TRBD1 (7 bases). Looked up from germline, CDR1 is LGHDT and CDR2 is YNNKEL (reference sequence). The CDR3 consists of 14 residues. V lost 3 bases and J 4 bases, leaving 11 bases between the germline ends. The CDR3 DNA follows: TGTGCCAGCAGCCAGACTAGGGGGCCAGATACGCAGTATTTT. This codes for CASSQTRGPDTQYF.

The genes are TRBV5-1 and TRBJ1-5; D is unclear. The length of the CDR3 is 14 residues. Trimming shortened V by 3 bases and J by 4 bases, and 11 bases separated the two germline ends. Germline CDR1 is SGHRS and CDR2 is YFSETQ. In nucleotides, the CDR3 is TGCGCCAGCAGCTACGACGGCGGAAATCAGCCCCAGCATTTT. The encoded protein is CASSYDGGNQPQHF.

The genes are TRBV27 and TRBJ2-2, with D unresolved. The CDR3 is 15 amino acids. Germline lookup yields CDR1 MNHEY and CDR2 SMNVEV (reference sequence). Trimming left V 2 bases short and J 0 bases short, with 7 bases between. CDR3 sequence reads: CASSLRGTNTGELFF. CDR3 in DNA: TGTGCCAGCAGTTTACGCGGAACGAACACCGGGGAGCTGTTTTTT.

This rearrangement joins TRBV28 to TRBJ1-3; D remains unclear. The length of the CDR3 is 14 residues. CDR1 MDHEN and CDR2 SYDVKM come from the germline V gene. Trimming removed 5 bases from V and 7 bases from J, with 15 bases in between. CDR3 region: CASSDPATRNTIYF. CDR3 DNA: TGTGCCAGCAGTGACCCCGCGACTAGGAACACCATATATTTT.